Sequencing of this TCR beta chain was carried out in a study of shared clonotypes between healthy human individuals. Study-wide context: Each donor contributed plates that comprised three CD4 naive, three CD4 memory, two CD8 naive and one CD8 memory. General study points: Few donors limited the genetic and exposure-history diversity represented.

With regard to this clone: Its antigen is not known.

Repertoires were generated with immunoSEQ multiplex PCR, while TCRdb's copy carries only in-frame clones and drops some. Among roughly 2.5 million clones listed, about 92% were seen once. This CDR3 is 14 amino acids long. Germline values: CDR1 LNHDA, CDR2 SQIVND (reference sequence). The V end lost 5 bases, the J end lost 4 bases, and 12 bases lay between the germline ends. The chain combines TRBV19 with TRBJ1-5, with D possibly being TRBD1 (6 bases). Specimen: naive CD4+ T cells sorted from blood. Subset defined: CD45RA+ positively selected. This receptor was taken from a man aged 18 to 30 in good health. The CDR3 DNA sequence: TGTGCCAGTAGTCGGACAGTCGGGAATCAGCCCCAGCATTTT. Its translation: CASSRTVGNQPQHF.